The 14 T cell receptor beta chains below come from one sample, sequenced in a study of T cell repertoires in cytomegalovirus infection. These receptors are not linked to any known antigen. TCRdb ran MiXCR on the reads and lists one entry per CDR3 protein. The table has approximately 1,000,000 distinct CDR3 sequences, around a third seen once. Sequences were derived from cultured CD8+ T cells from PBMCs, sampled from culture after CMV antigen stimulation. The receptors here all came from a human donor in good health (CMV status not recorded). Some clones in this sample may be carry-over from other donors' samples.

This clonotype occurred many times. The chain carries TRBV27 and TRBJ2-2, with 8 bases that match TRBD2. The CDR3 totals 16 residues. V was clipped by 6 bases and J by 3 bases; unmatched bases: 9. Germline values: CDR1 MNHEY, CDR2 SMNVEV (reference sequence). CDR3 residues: CASRGWRGAHTGELFF. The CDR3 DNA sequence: TGTGCCAGCAGGGGGTGGCGGGGGGCGCACACCGGGGAGCTGTTTTTT.

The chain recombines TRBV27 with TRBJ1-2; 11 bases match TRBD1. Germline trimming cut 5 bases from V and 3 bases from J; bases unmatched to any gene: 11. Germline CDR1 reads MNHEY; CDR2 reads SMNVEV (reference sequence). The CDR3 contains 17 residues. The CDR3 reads CASSRYRTGGIDYGYTF. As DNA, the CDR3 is TGTGCCAGCAGTCGCTACCGGACAGGGGGCATTGACTATGGCTACACCTTC.

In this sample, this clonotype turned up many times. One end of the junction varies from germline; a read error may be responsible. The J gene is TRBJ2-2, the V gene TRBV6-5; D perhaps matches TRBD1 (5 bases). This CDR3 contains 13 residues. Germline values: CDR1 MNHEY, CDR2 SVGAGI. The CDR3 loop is CASSYSGTGELFF. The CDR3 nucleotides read TGTGCCAGCAGCTACTCAGGGACCGGGGAGCTGTTTTTT.

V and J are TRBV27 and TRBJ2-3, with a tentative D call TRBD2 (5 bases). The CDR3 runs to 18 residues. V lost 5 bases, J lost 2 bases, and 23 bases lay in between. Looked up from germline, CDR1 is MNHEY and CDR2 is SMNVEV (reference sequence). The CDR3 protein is CASSPILEIFADTDTQYF. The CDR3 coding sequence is TGTGCCAGCAGTCCCATACTAGAAATCTTTGCTGACACAGATACGCAGTATTTT.

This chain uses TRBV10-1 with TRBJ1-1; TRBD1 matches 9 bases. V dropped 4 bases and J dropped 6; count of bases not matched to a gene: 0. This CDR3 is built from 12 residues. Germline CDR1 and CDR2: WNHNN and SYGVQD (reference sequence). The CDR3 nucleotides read TGCGCCAGCAGTGGACAGGGGGCTGAAGCTTTCTTT. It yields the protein CASSGQGAEAFF.

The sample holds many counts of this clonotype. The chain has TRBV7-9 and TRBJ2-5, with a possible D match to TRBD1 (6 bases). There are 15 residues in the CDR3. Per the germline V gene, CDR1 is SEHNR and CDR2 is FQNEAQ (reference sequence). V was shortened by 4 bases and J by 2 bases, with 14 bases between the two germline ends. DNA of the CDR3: TGTGCCAGCAGCTCCGGTACAGGGAGACAAGAGACCCAGTACTTC. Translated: CASSSGTGRQETQYF.

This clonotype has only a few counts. The CDR3 nucleotides read TGCGCCAGCAGCTCGGAGGTCACCGGGGAGCTGTTTTTT. It codes for CASSSEVTGELFF. J is TRBJ2-2 and V is TRBV5-1; the D gene is possibly TRBD2 (5 bases). Trimming left V 3 bases short and J 4 bases short, with 7 bases between. Per the germline V gene, CDR1 is SGHRS and CDR2 is YFSETQ. The CDR3 has 13 amino acids.

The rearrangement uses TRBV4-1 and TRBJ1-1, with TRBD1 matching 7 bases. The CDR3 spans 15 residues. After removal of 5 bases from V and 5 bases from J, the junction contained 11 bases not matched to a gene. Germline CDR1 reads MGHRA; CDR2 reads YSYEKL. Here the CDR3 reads CASSSNPPGGTEAFF. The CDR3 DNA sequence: TGCGCCAGCAGCTCCAACCCCCCAGGGGGGACTGAAGCTTTCTTT.

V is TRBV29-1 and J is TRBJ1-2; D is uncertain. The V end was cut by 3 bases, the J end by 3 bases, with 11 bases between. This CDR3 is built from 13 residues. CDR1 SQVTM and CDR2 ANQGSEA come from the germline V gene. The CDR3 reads CSVDPGNYYGYTF. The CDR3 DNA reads TGCAGCGTTGATCCGGGAAACTACTATGGCTACACCTTC.

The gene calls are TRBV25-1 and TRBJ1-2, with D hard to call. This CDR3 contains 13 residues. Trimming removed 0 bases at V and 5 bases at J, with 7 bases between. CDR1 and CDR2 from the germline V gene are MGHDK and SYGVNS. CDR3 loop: CASSEYSTYGYTF. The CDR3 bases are TGTGCCAGCAGTGAATACTCCACATATGGCTACACCTTC.

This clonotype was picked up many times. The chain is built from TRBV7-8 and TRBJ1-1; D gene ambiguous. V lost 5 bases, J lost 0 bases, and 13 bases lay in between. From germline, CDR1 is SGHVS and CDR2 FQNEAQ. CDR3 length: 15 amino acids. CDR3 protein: CASSPKAGMNTEAFF. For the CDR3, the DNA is TGTGCCAGCAGCCCCAAAGCGGGGATGAACACTGAAGCTTTCTTT.

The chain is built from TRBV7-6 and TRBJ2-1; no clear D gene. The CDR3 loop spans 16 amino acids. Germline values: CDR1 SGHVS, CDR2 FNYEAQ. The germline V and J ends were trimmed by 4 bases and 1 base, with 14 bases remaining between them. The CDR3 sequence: CASSSPTKESYNEQFF. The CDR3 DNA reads TGTGCCAGCAGCTCTCCTACCAAGGAGTCCTACAATGAGCAGTTCTTC.

DNA of the CDR3: TGTGCCAGTAGCTCGATAGTTGAAGCTTTCTTT. It encodes CASSSIVEAFF. The chain couples TRBV19 to TRBJ1-1; D is unclear. V lost 6 bases and J 7 bases, leaving 9 bases between the germline ends. The CDR3 is 11 amino acids. Germline lookup yields CDR1 LNHDA and CDR2 SQIVND (reference sequence).

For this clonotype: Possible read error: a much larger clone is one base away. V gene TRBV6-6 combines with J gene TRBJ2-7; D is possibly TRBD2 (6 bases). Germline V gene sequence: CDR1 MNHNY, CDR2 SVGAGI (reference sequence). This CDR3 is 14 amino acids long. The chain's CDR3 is CASSYSGGTYDQYF. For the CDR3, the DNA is TGTGCCAGCAGTTACTCGGGGGGAACCTACGATCAGTACTTC.